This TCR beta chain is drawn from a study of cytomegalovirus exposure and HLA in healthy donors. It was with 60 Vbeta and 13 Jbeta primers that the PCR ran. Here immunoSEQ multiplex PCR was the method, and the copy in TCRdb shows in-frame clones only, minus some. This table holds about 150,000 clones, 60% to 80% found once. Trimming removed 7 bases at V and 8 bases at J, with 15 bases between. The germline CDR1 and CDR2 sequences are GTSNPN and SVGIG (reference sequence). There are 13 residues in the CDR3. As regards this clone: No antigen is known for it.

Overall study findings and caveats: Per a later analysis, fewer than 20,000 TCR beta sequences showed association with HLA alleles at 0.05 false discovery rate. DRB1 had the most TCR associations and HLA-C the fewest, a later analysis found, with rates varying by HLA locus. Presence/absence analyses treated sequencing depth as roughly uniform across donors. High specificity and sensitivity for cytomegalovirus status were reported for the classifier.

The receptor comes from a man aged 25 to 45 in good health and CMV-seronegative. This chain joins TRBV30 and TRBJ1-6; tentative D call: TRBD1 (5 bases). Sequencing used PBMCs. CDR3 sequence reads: CASAGTGHSPLHF. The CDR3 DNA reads TGTGCCTCCGCAGGCACAGGTCATTCACCCCTCCACTTT. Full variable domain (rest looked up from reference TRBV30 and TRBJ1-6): SQTIHQWPATLVQPVGSPLSLECTVEGTSNPNLYWYRQAAGRGLQLLFYSVGIGQISSEVPQNLSASRPQDRQFILSSKKLLLSDSGFYLCASAGTGHSPLHFGNGTRLTVT.